Each of the 20 T cell receptor beta chains below was sequenced from the same sample in a study of blood T cell repertoires in COVID-19. The method was immunoSEQ multiplex PCR; TCRdb's version includes in-frame clones alone and lacks a portion of them. There are 240,000 or so clones in the sample; 86% occur only once, and roughly 2% lies in the top ten. Sequencing was carried out using PBMCs or T cells enriched from blood (not recorded which). The receptor set was obtained from a woman between 45 and 60 years old who had recovered from COVID-19.

This chain links TRBV7-9 with TRBJ1-2; no definite D call. The CDR3 is 14 residues long. The V end was cut by 6 bases, the J end by 5 bases, with 16 bases between. Germline loops: CDR1 SEHNR, CDR2 FQNEAQ (reference sequence). The CDR3 is CASSPLGKAYGYTF. CDR3 nucleotides: TGTGCCAGCAGTCCCCTCGGGAAGGCGTATGGCTACACCTTC.

The chain couples TRBV18 to TRBJ1-4; D remains ambiguous. Germline values: CDR1 KGHSH, CDR2 LQKENI. V lost 3 bases and J lost 1, with 6 bases in between. This CDR3 is 14 amino acids long. CDR3 DNA sequence: TGTGCCAGCTCACCGCGGGGAACTAATGAAAAACTGTTTTTT. Its protein is CASSPRGTNEKLFF.

The chain couples TRBV19 to TRBJ2-3; 12 bases match TRBD2. The CDR3 is 15 amino acids. J lost 9 bases, V lost 6 bases, and 10 bases had no gene match. Germline loops: CDR1 LNHDA, CDR2 SQIVND (reference sequence). For the CDR3, the DNA is TGTGCCAGTAGCCACACTAGCGGGGGGCAGGGGACGCAGTATTTT. Its translation: CASSHTSGGQGTQYF. The variable domain in full, with the rest retrieved from reference TRBV19 and TRBJ2-3, is DGGITQSPKYLFRKEGQNVTLSCEQNLNHDAMYWYRQDPGQGLRLIYYSQIVNDFQKGDIAEGYSVSREKKESFPLTVTSAQKNPTAFYLCASSHTSGGQGTQYFGPGTRLTVL.

This clone was recorded once. This chain joins TRBV21-1 and TRBJ2-1; the table's D call of TRBD1 was not tested on the DNA. TRBV21-1 is flagged as a pseudogene. The CDR3 consists of 18 residues. CDR3 amino acids: CASSKRYSGARPRNEQFF. As DNA, the CDR3 is TGTGCCAGCAGCAAAAGATACTCAGGGGCGAGGCCACGCAATGAGCAGTTCTTC.

In its sample, this clone was seen a few times. The chain is built from TRBV7-2 and TRBJ1-5; 7 nucleotides align to TRBD1. V lost 5 bases to trimming and J lost 11 bases; unmatched junction nucleotides: 12. The germline V gene has CDR1 SGHTA and CDR2 FQGNSA. The CDR3 length is 14 residues. DNA of the CDR3: TGTGCCAGCAGCCCCTTGGACAGGTCCTTCTCCCAGCATTTT. This encodes CASSPLDRSFSQHF.

This rearrangement joins TRBV19 to TRBJ2-2; D is unresolved. The germline V gene has CDR1 LNHDA and CDR2 SQIVND (reference sequence). This CDR3 is built from 13 residues. V dropped 1 base and J dropped 7 bases, with 7 bases sitting between them. The CDR3 region has the DNA TGTGCCAGTAGTATAGGACTCCACGGGGAGCTGTTTTTT. Encoded protein: CASSIGLHGELFF.

This sequence joins TRBV6-5 and TRBJ1-1, with 7 bases lining up with TRBD1. Germline CDR1 reads MNHEY; CDR2 reads SVGAGI. CDR3 length: 15 residues. The V segment lost 6 bases and the J segment 4 bases; nucleotides outside the gene matches: 11. This chain's CDR3 is CASRLAQGWSTEAFF. The CDR3 DNA reads as TGTGCCAGCAGACTCGCACAGGGGTGGAGCACTGAAGCTTTCTTT.

This chain connects TRBV7-2 to TRBJ2-5, with 10 bases lining up with TRBD1. The V gene's germline CDR1 is SGHTA and CDR2 FQGNSA. CDR3 size: 15 residues. Losses at the gene ends were 4 bases for V and 9 bases for J; bases not matched to a gene: 11. CDR3 loop: CASSSPGQGSRAQYF. In nucleotides, the CDR3 is TGTGCCAGCAGCTCCCCGGGACAGGGGAGTCGGGCCCAGTACTTC.

The V and J genes are TRBV30 and TRBJ1-2, with a possible D match to TRBD1 (5 bases). This CDR3 is built from 12 residues. Trimming removed 4 bases at V and 4 bases at J, with 10 bases between. Germline V CDR1 and CDR2: GTSNPN, SVGIG (reference sequence). The chain's CDR3 is CAWKGTGYGYTF. The CDR3 DNA follows: TGTGCCTGGAAGGGCACAGGCTATGGCTACACCTTC.

The chain links TRBV9 to TRBJ2-7; TRBD1 might be the D (6 bases). The CDR3 has 13 amino acids. V gave up 3 bases and J gave up 7 bases, with 14 bases separating them. Germline CDR1 is SGDLS and CDR2 is YYNGEE. The CDR3 protein is CASSEWTASEQYF. As DNA, the CDR3 is TGTGCCAGCAGCGAGTGGACAGCGAGTGAGCAGTACTTC.

Concerning this clone: The identical CDR3 is also encoded by other nucleotide sequences in the sample. This rearrangement joins TRBV27 to TRBJ2-3; D call uncertain. The CDR3 totals 13 residues. Trimming took off 2 bases at V and 2 bases at J, with 5 bases between the two ends. From germline, CDR1 is MNHEY and CDR2 SMNVEV (reference sequence). The CDR3 protein is CASSLIYTDTQYF. The CDR3 DNA reads TGTGCCAGCAGTTTAATTTACACAGATACGCAGTATTTT.

This clone was picked up one time. Different DNA sequences within this sample yield the same CDR3. The V and J genes are TRBV18 and TRBJ1-2, with TRBD1 matching 9 bases. Germline-derived CDR1 and CDR2 are KGHSH and LQKENI. This CDR3 has 15 residues. V was clipped by 3 bases and J by 2 bases; unmatched bases: 4. The CDR3: CASSPGTGSNYGYTF. In DNA form, the CDR3 reads TGTGCCAGCTCACCGGGGACAGGGTCGAACTATGGCTACACCTTC.

The genes are TRBV20-1 and TRBJ2-7, with unresolved D. CDR1 DFQATT and CDR2 SNEGSKA come from the germline V gene (reference sequence). Trimming removed 3 bases from V and 3 bases from J, with 6 bases in between. CDR3 size: 11 residues. CDR3 sequence (DNA): TGCAGTGCTAGCAACAACTACGAGCAGTACTTC. Protein sequence: CSASNNYEQYF.

This chain uses TRBV15 with TRBJ2-7; tentative D call: TRBD1 (6 bases). Germline CDR1 is LNHNV and CDR2 is YYDKDF (reference sequence). The V and J ends lost 1 base and 5 bases respectively, with 18 bases between them. The CDR3 runs to 16 residues. The CDR3 DNA follows: TGTGCCACCAGCAGAGCCACCCAGGGGTGGGCTGACGAGCAGTACTTC. This sequence encodes CATSRATQGWADEQYF.

The gene calls are TRBV7-2 and TRBJ2-7, with a possible D match to TRBD2 (5 bases). Germline V gene data show CDR1 as SGHTA and CDR2 as FQGNSA. V lost 3 bases and J 2 bases, leaving 11 bases between the germline ends. The length of the CDR3 is 14 residues. The CDR3 protein is CASSFGDGAYEQYF. For the CDR3, the DNA is TGTGCCAGCAGCTTCGGGGATGGGGCCTACGAGCAGTACTTC.

The chain joins TRBV5-1 to TRBJ1-1; 9 nucleotides match TRBD1. This CDR3 comprises 13 residues. Germline V lookup: CDR1 SGHRS, CDR2 YFSETQ. Germline trimming cut 3 bases from V and 4 bases from J; bases unmatched to any gene: 1. The CDR3 sequence is CASSWGQGTEAFF. CDR3 nucleotides: TGCGCCAGCAGCTGGGGACAGGGCACTGAAGCTTTCTTT. Combining the CDR3 with reference TRBV5-1 and TRBJ1-1 gives the whole variable domain KAGVTQTPRYLIKTRGQQVTLSCSPISGHRSVSWYQQTPGQGLQFLFEYFSETQRNKGNFPGRFSGRQFSNSRSEMNVSTLELGDSALYLCASSWGQGTEAFFGQGTRLTVV.

This rearrangement joins TRBV15 to TRBJ2-1, with a tentative D call TRBD2 (5 bases). The CDR3 sequence is 15 residues long. Germline V lookup: CDR1 LNHNV, CDR2 YYDKDF (reference sequence). V lost 2 bases to trimming and J lost 10 bases, with 18 bases between them. CDR3: CATSRSLALQVEQFF. The CDR3 DNA reads as TGTGCCACCAGCAGATCGTTAGCGCTCCAAGTCGAGCAGTTCTTC.

The V gene is TRBV28, the J gene TRBJ2-3; weak D call: TRBD1 (9 bases). Germline V gives CDR1 MDHEN, CDR2 SYDVKM. The CDR3 length is 17 residues. Trimming took 1 base from V and 4 from J, leaving 18 bases between them. CDR3 amino acids: CASSLSGGTGSADTQYF. In DNA form, the CDR3 reads TGTGCCAGCAGTTTATCGGGAGGGACAGGGTCGGCAGATACGCAGTATTTT. Using reference TRBV28 and TRBJ2-3 for the parts outside the CDR3, the full variable domain is DVKVTQSSRYLVKRTGEKVFLECVQDMDHENMFWYRQDPGLGLRLIYFSYDVKMKEKGDIPEGYSVSREKKERFSLILESASTNQTSMYLCASSLSGGTGSADTQYFGPGTRLTVL.

V and J are TRBV5-4 and TRBJ1-3, with 7 bases that match TRBD1. Trimming cost V 4 bases and J 0 bases; bases outside gene matches: 4. Germline V lookup: CDR1 SGHNT, CDR2 YYREEE (reference sequence). This CDR3 has 15 residues. The CDR3 nucleotides read TGTGCCAGCAGCCTAGGGACAGCCTCTGGAAACACCATATATTTT. Translating it yields CASSLGTASGNTIYF.

The chain employs TRBV6-6 and TRBJ1-1, with 7 bases aligning to TRBD1. Germline CDR1 reads MNHNY; CDR2 reads SVGAGI (reference sequence). The length of the CDR3 is 15 residues. V lost 6 bases to trimming and J lost 1 base; unmatched junction nucleotides: 8. The CDR3 DNA sequence: TGTGCCAGCAGGCAGGGACAGCAGGGGAACACTGAAGCTTTCTTT. Its translation: CASRQGQQGNTEAFF.